This T cell receptor (beta chain) was obtained from a study of cytomegalovirus exposure and HLA in healthy donors. This PCR relied on a set of 60 Vbeta primers and 13 Jbeta primers. Profiling relied on immunoSEQ multiplex PCR, and the TCRdb table lists in-frame clones only, not all of them. Listed are approximately 130,000 clones; roughly 2% falls within the top ten. This CDR3 comprises 13 residues. V was trimmed by 1 base and J by 4 bases, leaving 6 bases between them. Looked up from germline, CDR1 is SGDLS and CDR2 is YYNGEE. The sample taken for sequencing was PBMCs. The receptor was derived from a woman aged 60 to 75 in good health and CMV-seronegative. The V call is TRBV9, the J call TRBJ1-3; D uncertain. This CDR3 reads CASSVLEGNTIYF. CDR3 DNA: TGTGCCAGCAGCGTATTAGAGGGAAACACCATATATTTT.